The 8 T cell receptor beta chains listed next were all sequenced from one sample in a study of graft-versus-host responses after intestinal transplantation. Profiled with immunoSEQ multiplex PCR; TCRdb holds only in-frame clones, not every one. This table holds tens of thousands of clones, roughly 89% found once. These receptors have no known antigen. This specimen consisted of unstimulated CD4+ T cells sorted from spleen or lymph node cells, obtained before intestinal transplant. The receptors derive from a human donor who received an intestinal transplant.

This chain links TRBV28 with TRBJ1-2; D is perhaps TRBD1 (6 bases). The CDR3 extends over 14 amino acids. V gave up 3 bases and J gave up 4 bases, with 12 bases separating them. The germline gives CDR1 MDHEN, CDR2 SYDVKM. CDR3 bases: TGTGCCAGCAGTTTGGACAGCTCCTTCTATGGCTACACCTTC. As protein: CASSLDSSFYGYTF.

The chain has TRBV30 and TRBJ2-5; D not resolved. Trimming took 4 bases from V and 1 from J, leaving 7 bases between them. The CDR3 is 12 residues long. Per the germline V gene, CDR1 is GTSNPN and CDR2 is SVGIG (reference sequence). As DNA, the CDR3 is TGTGCCTGGAATACGGGCCAAGAGACCCAGTACTTC. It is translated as CAWNTGQETQYF.

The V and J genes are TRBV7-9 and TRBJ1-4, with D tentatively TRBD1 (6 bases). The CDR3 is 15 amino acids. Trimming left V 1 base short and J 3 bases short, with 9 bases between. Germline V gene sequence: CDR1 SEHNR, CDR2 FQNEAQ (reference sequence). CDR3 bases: TGTGCCAGCAGCTTAGGGGACATATCTAATGAAAAACTGTTTTTT. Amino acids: CASSLGDISNEKLFF.

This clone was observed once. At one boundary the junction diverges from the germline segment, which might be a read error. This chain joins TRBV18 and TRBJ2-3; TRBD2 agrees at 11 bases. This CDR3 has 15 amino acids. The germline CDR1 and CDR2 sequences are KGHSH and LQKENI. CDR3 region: CASSPLAGVADTQYF. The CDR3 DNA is TGTGCCAGCTCCCCACTAGCGGGAGTCGCAGATACGCAGTATTTT.

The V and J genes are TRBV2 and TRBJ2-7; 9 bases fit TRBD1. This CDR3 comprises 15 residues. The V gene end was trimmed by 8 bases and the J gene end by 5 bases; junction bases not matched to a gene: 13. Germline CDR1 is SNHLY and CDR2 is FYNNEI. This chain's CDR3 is CASAEQGAGVNEQYF. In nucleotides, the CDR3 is TGTGCCAGCGCCGAACAGGGGGCCGGAGTTAACGAGCAGTACTTC.

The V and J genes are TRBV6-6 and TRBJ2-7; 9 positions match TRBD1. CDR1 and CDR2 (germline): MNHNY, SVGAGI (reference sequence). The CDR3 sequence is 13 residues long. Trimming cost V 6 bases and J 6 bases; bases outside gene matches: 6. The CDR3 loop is CASSSTGGVEQYF. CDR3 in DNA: TGTGCCAGCAGCTCGACAGGGGGGGTCGAGCAGTACTTC.

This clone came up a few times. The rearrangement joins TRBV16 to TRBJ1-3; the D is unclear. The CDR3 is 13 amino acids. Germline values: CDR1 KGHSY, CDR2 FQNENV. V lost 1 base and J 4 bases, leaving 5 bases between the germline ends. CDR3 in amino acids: CASSQFRGNTIYF. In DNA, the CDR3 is TGTGCCAGCAGCCAATTTCGGGGAAACACCATATATTTT. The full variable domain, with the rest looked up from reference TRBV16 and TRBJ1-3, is GEEVAQTPKHLVRGEGQKAKLYCAPIKGHSYVFWYQQVLKNEFKFLISFQNENVFDETGMPKERFSAKCLPNSPCSLEIQATKLEDSAVYFCASSQFRGNTIYFGEGSWLTVV.

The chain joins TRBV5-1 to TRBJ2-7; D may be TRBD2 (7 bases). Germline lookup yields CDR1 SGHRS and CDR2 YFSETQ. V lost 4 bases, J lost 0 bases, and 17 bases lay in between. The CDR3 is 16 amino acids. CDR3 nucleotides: TGCGCCAGCAGCAGGTTACCGGGGGGCAGCTCCTACGAGCAGTACTTC. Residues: CASSRLPGGSSYEQYF.